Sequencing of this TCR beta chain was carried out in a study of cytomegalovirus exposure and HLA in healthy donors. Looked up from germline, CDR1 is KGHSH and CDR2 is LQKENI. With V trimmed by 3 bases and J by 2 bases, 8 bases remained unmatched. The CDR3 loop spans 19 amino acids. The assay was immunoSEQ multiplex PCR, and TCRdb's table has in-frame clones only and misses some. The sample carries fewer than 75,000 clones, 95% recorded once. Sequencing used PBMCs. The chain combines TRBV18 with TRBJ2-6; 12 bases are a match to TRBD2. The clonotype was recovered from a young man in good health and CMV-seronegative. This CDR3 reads CASSPVSGLAGPGANVLTF. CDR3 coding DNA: TGTGCCAGCTCACCTGTCTCTGGACTAGCGGGGCCTGGGGCCAACGTCCTGACTTTC. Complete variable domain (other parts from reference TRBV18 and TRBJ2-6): NAGVMQNPRHLVRRRGQEARLRCSPMKGHSHVYWYRQLPEEGLKFMVYLQKENIIDESGMPKERFSAEFPKEGPSILRIQQVVRGDSAAYFCASSPVSGLAGPGANVLTFGAGSRLTVL.